These 4 T cell receptor beta chains were all obtained from the same sample, sequenced in a study of OX40 agonist ivuxolimab in advanced cancers. Generated by immunoSEQ multiplex PCR, the TCRdb table keeps only in-frame clones and is missing some. Found here are 45,000 to 50,000 clones, roughly 90% of them singletons; the top ten hold about 10%. The specimen comprised CD4+ or CD8+ T cells sorted from blood, sampled in a trial of the OX40 agonist ivuxolimab. These TCRs come from an adult with an advanced solid tumor such as melanoma, head and neck, liver or kidney cancer.

This clone has just a few counts. The chain carries TRBV27 and TRBJ1-2; a weak D match, TRBD1 (5 bases). Trimming stripped 0 bases from V and 3 bases from J, with 14 bases between. From germline, CDR1 is MNHEY and CDR2 SMNVEV (reference sequence). The CDR3 runs to 16 residues. The CDR3 reads CASSLSEQEYYYGYTF. The CDR3 DNA reads as TGTGCCAGCAGTTTATCGGAACAGGAATATTACTATGGCTACACCTTC.

The chain employs TRBV19 and TRBJ2-1, with D possibly being TRBD2 (5 bases). Trimming shortened V by 4 bases and J by 5 bases, and 15 bases separated the two germline ends. Germline-derived CDR1 and CDR2 are LNHDA and SQIVND (reference sequence). The CDR3 contains 15 residues. The CDR3 region has the DNA TGTGCCAGTAGTAGTCTAGCTGACCTCGACAATGAGCAGTTCTTC. Amino acids: CASSSLADLDNEQFF.

V and J are TRBV18 and TRBJ2-3; TRBD2 might be the D (6 bases). Germline V gene data show CDR1 as KGHSH and CDR2 as LQKENI. The V and J ends lost 0 bases and 4 bases respectively, with 14 bases between them. The CDR3 spans 16 residues. The CDR3 spells CASSPPRGTGADTQYF. The CDR3 DNA sequence: TGTGCCAGCTCACCACCGCGGGGTACAGGCGCAGATACGCAGTATTTT.

The chain has TRBV7-8 and TRBJ2-1; TRBD1 matches 8 bases. J was trimmed by 6 bases and V by 7 bases; bases with no gene match: 17. Germline CDR1 reads SGHVS; CDR2 reads FQNEAQ. The CDR3 runs to 17 residues. CDR3 protein: CASTRTQRQGLSNEQFF. In DNA, the CDR3 is TGTGCCAGCACTCGGACCCAAAGACAGGGGTTGAGCAATGAGCAGTTCTTC.